The clone carrying this T cell receptor beta chain has only a few counts. Its antigen is not identified. Germline V CDR1 and CDR2: KGHSH, LQKENI. The CDR3 is 16 amino acids. After removal of 0 bases from V and 2 bases from J, the junction contained 6 bases not matched to a gene. The isolated RNA, all of it, was reverse transcribed, so expressed TCRB transcripts were what got sequenced. Here immunoSEQ multiplex PCR was the method, and the copy in TCRdb shows in-frame clones only, minus some. The data show roughly 180,000 clones, around 8% seen once. This sample is drawn from a study of beta chain features in type 1 diabetes. Study-wide findings and caveats: Patients' naive, central memory and regulatory TCRB repertoires appeared more alike than those of healthy donors. Fewer insertions but more deletions were seen at VDJ junctions in type 1 diabetes patients. There was a moderate but significant shortening of TCRB CDR3s in all four CD4+ subsets of Type 1 diabetes patients. High-TCR-expressing cells could be over-represented by cDNA sequencing.

CD45RO/CCR7/CD25/CD127/CD95/CD27 staining was used to isolate CD4+ naive, central memory, regulatory and stem cell-like memory cells by sorting. Sequencing was performed on central memory CD4+ T cells from blood. J is TRBJ2-5 and V is TRBV18; 7 bases agree with TRBD1. This sequence was found in a woman aged 40 to 50 with type 1 diabetes. This CDR3 reads CASSPPGQYPQETQYF. The CDR3 DNA reads as TGTGCCAGCTCACCACCGGGACAGTACCCTCAAGAGACCCAGTACTTC.